This TCR beta chain was profiled in a study of lymphopenia after photon versus proton radiotherapy. Germline loops: CDR1 SGHRS, CDR2 YFSETQ. This CDR3 has 15 amino acids. Trimming pared 0 bases from V and 3 bases from J, leaving 10 bases between. Assay: immunoSEQ multiplex PCR; the TCRdb copy retains only in-frame clones and omits some. The sample records over 55,000 clones, about 89% being singletons. J is TRBJ1-5 and V is TRBV5-1; D call uncertain. This TCR was recovered from a man older than 75 with esophageal cancer. The input for sequencing was peripheral blood, taken from a patient treated with proton-based radiotherapy. CDR3 coding DNA: TGCGCCAGCAGCTTGGACAGCGGGAACAATCAGCCCCAGCATTTT. This sequence encodes CASSLDSGNNQPQHF.